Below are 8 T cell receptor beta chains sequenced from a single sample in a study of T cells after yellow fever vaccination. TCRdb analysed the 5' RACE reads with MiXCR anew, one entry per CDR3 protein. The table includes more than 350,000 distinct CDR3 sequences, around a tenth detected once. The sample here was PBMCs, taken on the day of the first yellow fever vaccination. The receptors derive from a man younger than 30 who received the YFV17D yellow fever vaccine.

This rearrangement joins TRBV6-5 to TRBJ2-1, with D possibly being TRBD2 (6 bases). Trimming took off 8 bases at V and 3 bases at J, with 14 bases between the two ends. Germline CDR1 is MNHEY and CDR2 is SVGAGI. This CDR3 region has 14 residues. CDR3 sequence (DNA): TGTGCCAGCGGTCAGGGAGGTGGCTACAATGAGCAGTTCTTC. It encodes CASGQGGGYNEQFF.

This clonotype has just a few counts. The CDR3 reads CASSYSGGAVFYEQYF. Here the CDR3 DNA reads TGTGCCAGCAGCTATAGCGGGGGGGCCGTTTTCTACGAGCAGTACTTC. The rearrangement uses TRBV4-2 and TRBJ2-7; 11 bases are shared with TRBD2. Germline CDR1 and CDR2: LGHNA and YNFKEQ. V gave up 5 bases and J gave up 3 bases; unmatched junction bases: 9. CDR3 size: 16 residues.

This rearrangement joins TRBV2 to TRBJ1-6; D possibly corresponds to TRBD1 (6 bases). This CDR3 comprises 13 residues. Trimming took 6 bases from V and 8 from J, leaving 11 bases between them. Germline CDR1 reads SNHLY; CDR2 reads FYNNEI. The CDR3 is CASRRGVDSPLHF. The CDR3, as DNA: TGTGCCAGCAGAAGGGGGGTGGATTCACCCCTCCACTTT.

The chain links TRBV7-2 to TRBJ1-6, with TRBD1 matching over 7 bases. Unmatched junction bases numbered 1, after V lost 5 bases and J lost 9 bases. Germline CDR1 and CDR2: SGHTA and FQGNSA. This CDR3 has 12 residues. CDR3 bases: TGTGCCAGCAGCGACAGGGTTTCACCCCTCCACTTT. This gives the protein CASSDRVSPLHF.

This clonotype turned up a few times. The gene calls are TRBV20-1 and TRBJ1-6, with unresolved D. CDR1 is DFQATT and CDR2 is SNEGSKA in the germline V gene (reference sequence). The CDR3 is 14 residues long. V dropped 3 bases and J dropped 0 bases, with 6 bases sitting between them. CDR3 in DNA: TGCAGTGCTAGTAGCTTCTCCTATAATTCACCCCTCCACTTT. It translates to CSASSFSYNSPLHF.

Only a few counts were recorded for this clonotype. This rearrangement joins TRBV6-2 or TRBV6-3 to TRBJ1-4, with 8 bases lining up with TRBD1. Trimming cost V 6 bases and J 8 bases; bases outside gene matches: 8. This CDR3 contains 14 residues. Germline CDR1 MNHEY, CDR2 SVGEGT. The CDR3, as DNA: TGTGCCAGCAGACAAGACAGGGGAGAGGAAAAACTGTTTTTT. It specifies CASRQDRGEEKLFF.

CDR3 DNA: TGTGCCAGCAGTTACTCGAAAGTAAGGGCGCGGGACACTGAAGCTTTCTTT. Protein: CASSYSKVRARDTEAFF. The V and J genes are TRBV6-5 and TRBJ1-1; D ambiguous. This CDR3 comprises 17 residues. Trimming shortened V by 0 bases and J by 3 bases, and 17 bases separated the two germline ends. The germline CDR1 and CDR2 sequences are MNHEY and SVGAGI.

The DNA of the CDR3 is TGTGCCAGCAGAAAACAGGGGGCGCCTGTAGGAGAACTCACTGAAGCTTTCTTT. Its protein is CASRKQGAPVGELTEAFF. The V and J genes are TRBV6-5 and TRBJ1-1, with 9 bases lining up with TRBD1. From germline, CDR1 is MNHEY and CDR2 SVGAGI. The CDR3 has 18 amino acids. V lost 6 bases to trimming and J lost 4 bases; unmatched junction nucleotides: 18.